A selection of T cell receptor beta chains follows, all from one sample in a study of blood T cell repertoires in COVID-19. Data came from immunoSEQ multiplex PCR; TCRdb stores just in-frame clones and leaves some out. The sample has 400,000 to 450,000 clones, around 91% seen once. Sequences were obtained from PBMCs or T cells enriched from blood (not recorded which). These receptors were collected from a young man who had recovered from COVID-19. Both conserved end residues are part of each CDR3. A D gene is named only where the DNA matches it firmly. For some rows the clone size is stated as once, few or many, or as a class when expanded; others skip it.

v_call	j_call	d_call	clone_size	cdr3_length	cdr3_nt	cdr3_aa
TRBV5-1	TRBJ1-4	TRBD1	.	14	TGCGCCAGCAGCCCCCGACAGGGTACGGAAAAACTGTTTTTT	CASSPRQGTEKLFF
TRBV5-1	TRBJ2-1	TRBD2	.	16	TGCGCCAGCAGCTTGGTTTCCAGCGGGGGCTACAATGAGCAGTTCTTC	CASSLVSSGGYNEQFF
TRBV10-2	TRBJ1-2	.	.	14	TGCGCCAGCAGTGAGGGAGAGCCGACCGCTGGCTACACCTTC	CASSEGEPTAGYTF
TRBV24-1	TRBJ1-3	.	.	12	TGTGCCACCCGTACAGGAGCACACACCATATATTTT	CATRTGAHTIYF
TRBV5-1	TRBJ2-1	.	.	17	TGCGCCAGCAGCTTGGCCGAGGGGGAGAGCTCCTACAATGAGCAGTTCTTC	CASSLAEGESSYNEQFF
TRBV6-1	TRBJ2-3	TRBD2	.	17	TGTGCCAGCAGTGATCCCGGGACTAGCGAACCCACAGATACGCAGTATTTT	CASSDPGTSEPTDTQYF
TRBV6-5	TRBJ1-2	.	.	12	TGTGCCAGCACCCTAAACGGAGGGGGCTACACCTTC	CASTLNGGGYTF
TRBV7-6	TRBJ2-3	.	.	13	TGTGCCAGCAGCTTACACGAGGAAGATACGCAGTATTTT	CASSLHEEDTQYF
TRBV5-5	TRBJ1-1	.	.	14	TGTGCCAGCAGCCCCAGGGCGATGAACACTGAAGCTTTCTTT	CASSPRAMNTEAFF
TRBV7-2	TRBJ1-1	.	.	15	TGTGCCAGCAGCTTAGGGGGCACAGTGAACACTGAAGCTTTCTTT	CASSLGGTVNTEAFF
TRBV15	TRBJ2-5	.	.	15	TGTGCCACCAGCAACTTCTACGGGGGACAAGAGACCCAGTACTTC	CATSNFYGGQETQYF
TRBV20-1	TRBJ1-5	.	.	13	TGCAGTGCTAGTACCAGTAGCAATCAGCCCCAGCATTTT	CSASTSSNQPQHF
TRBV5-1	TRBJ1-1	TRBD1	.	15	TGCGCCAGCAGCTTGGTTGGGACAGGGAACACTGAAGCTTTCTTT	CASSLVGTGNTEAFF
TRBV28	TRBJ2-2	TRBD1	.	15	TGTGCCAGCAGACTCCCGGGACAGGGGACCGGGGAGCTGTTTTTT	CASRLPGQGTGELFF
TRBV5-4	TRBJ1-1	.	.	12	TGTGCCAGCAGGTTGGGCGACACTGAAGCTTTCTTT	CASRLGDTEAFF
TRBV7-9	TRBJ2-7	TRBD2	.	13	TGTGCCAGCAGCCCTAGCGGGAGGCACGAGCAGTACTTC	CASSPSGRHEQYF
TRBV5-1	TRBJ1-4	TRBD1	.	15	TGCGCCAGCAGCTCACGACAGGGTTCCCATGAAAAACTGTTTTTT	CASSSRQGSHEKLFF
TRBV14	TRBJ1-2	TRBD1	.	15	TGTGCCAGCAGCCGATTGGGACAGGAAGATTATGGCTACACCTTC	CASSRLGQEDYGYTF
TRBV5-1	TRBJ2-1	TRBD1	once	15	TGCGCCAGCACGCAGGGGGACAGCGGATTAGGTGAGCAGTTCTTC	CASTQGDSGLGEQFF
TRBV19	TRBJ1-5	TRBD1	once	19	TGTGCCAGTTCTCACCTCGGACAGGGTAAGGGGTCAAGCAATCAGCCCCAGCATTTT	CASSHLGQGKGSSNQPQHF
TRBV3-1/TRBV3-2	TRBJ2-7	.	.	12	TGTGCCAGCAGCCAAGGCGGATACGAGCAGTACTTC	CASSQGGYEQYF
TRBV14	TRBJ1-3	.	.	14	TGTGCCAGCAGCCCAGGAACGATGGGAAACACCATATATTTT	CASSPGTMGNTIYF
TRBV5-4	TRBJ1-4	TRBD1	.	17	TGTGCCAGCAGCTTACAGGGGACTGGGAGGACTAATGAAAAACTGTTTTTT	CASSLQGTGRTNEKLFF
TRBV4-1	TRBJ2-2	.	.	15	TGCGCCAGCAGCCAAGTAGGGGGGGACACCGGGGAGCTGTTTTTT	CASSQVGGDTGELFF
TRBV6-5	TRBJ1-4	.	.	15	TGTGCCAGCGTAGGACAGAATGTAATTAATGAAAAACTGTTTTTT	CASVGQNVINEKLFF
TRBV7-9	TRBJ1-1	TRBD1	once	14	TGTGCCAGCAGCCAAGGGACAGGCGACACTGAAGCTTTCTTT	CASSQGTGDTEAFF
TRBV10-3	TRBJ1-6	.	.	17	TGTGCCATCAAGGAGGGAGACAGTCGGACGTATAATTCACCCCTCCACTTT	CAIKEGDSRTYNSPLHF
TRBV19	TRBJ1-1	.	.	14	TGTGCCAGTAGTATGCCCGGCGGGAGCACTGAAGCTTTCTTT	CASSMPGGSTEAFF
TRBV25-1	TRBJ2-2	TRBD1	.	15	TGTGCCAGCAGTGAGGGACAGGCCCTCACCGGGGAGCTGTTTTTT	CASSEGQALTGELFF
TRBV18	TRBJ1-2	TRBD1	once	15	TGTGCCAGCTCATCGGCCGGGACAGCCTTTTATGGCTACACCTTC	CASSSAGTAFYGYTF
TRBV5-6	TRBJ2-1	TRBD2	.	15	TGTGCCAGCAGCTTCCTAGCGGGGAGCTACAATGAGCAGTTCTTC	CASSFLAGSYNEQFF
TRBV29-1	TRBJ2-1	.	once	12	TGCAGCGTGTTGTCCAGCGCAGCTGAGCAGTTCTTC	CSVLSSAAEQFF
TRBV2	TRBJ2-5	TRBD1	once	13	TGTGCCAGCAGGGACAGGGGCCTGGGGACCCAGTACTTC	CASRDRGLGTQYF
TRBV11-3	TRBJ2-7	.	.	15	TGTGCCAGCAGCTTATTAAATGAGCCCTCCTACGAGCAGTACTTC	CASSLLNEPSYEQYF
TRBV7-9	TRBJ1-2	.	.	17	TGTGCCAGCAGCTCCAACGACCCCTCCAGCCAGGGCTATGGCTACACCTTC	CASSSNDPSSQGYGYTF
TRBV3-1/TRBV3-2	TRBJ1-2	.	few	14	TGTGCCAGCAGTAAAGCGACCGCAAACTATGGCTACACCTTC	CASSKATANYGYTF
TRBV2	TRBJ2-5	.	.	15	TGTGCCAGCAGCGCATTCCCAGGTGGGCCAGAGACCCAGTACTTC	CASSAFPGGPETQYF
TRBV7-9	TRBJ1-1	TRBD1	.	14	TGTGCCAGCAGCCCGACAGGGAGAAGCACTGAAGCTTTCTTT	CASSPTGRSTEAFF
TRBV18	TRBJ2-7	.	.	13	TGTGCCAGCTCGCTTCAGGGTATGGACGAGCAGTACTTC	CASSLQGMDEQYF
TRBV27	TRBJ2-7	.	.	14	TGTGCCAGCAAGCGGGACAGGTCAGCCTACGAGCAGTACTTC	CASKRDRSAYEQYF
TRBV19	TRBJ2-7	TRBD1	.	14	TGTGCCAGCAAAGCGACAGGGGCAGAATACGAGCAGTACTTC	CASKATGAEYEQYF
TRBV2	TRBJ2-7	TRBD1	once	13	TGTGCCAGCAGACCCGGGACAGGGGCCGAGCAGTACTTC	CASRPGTGAEQYF
TRBV28	TRBJ2-3	TRBD1	.	15	TGTGCCAGCAGCTCCTGGGACAGAGTAACAGATACGCAGTATTTT	CASSSWDRVTDTQYF
TRBV5-6	TRBJ2-1	.	.	14	TGTGCCAGCACACGGAATGACAGGTATCATGAGCAGTTCTTC	CASTRNDRYHEQFF
TRBV7-6	TRBJ1-1	.	.	15	TGTGCCAGCAGCATCTCGGGATCTTTGAACACTGAAGCTTTCTTT	CASSISGSLNTEAFF
TRBV9	TRBJ2-3	TRBD2	.	22	TGTGCCAGCAGCGTAGGTAGTAGGTTGGGACTAGCGGGAGACGGGGGCACAGATACGCAGTATTTT	CASSVGSRLGLAGDGGTDTQYF
TRBV24-1	TRBJ2-3	TRBD2	.	13	TGTGCCACCAGCGCGGGAGAACCAGATACGCAGTATTTT	CATSAGEPDTQYF
TRBV21-1	TRBJ1-3	.	.	14	TGTGCCAGGAAGAGTACCCTACCGGGAAACACCATATATTTT	CARKSTLPGNTIYF
TRBV19	TRBJ2-5	TRBD2	.	15	TGTGCCAGTAGGGGGCTAGCGGGGACAAAAGAGACCCAGTACTTC	CASRGLAGTKETQYF